This is a list of T cell receptor beta chains from one sample in a study of cytomegalovirus exposure and HLA in healthy donors. TCRdb keeps only in-frame clones here, not all; method: immunoSEQ multiplex PCR. The profile covers under 150,000 clones, with around 84% appearing a single time and around 2.5% taken by the ten largest. The sequenced material came from PBMCs. Receptors were obtained from a boy aged 2-15 years in good health and CMV-seronegative. The CDR3 runs from the conserved cysteine through the conserved F or W. D genes are given only for firm matches. Rows may omit the clone size; those that give it use once, few, many or a size class.

TRBJ1-1	TRBV20-1	TRBD1	.	CSARGQGRAFF	TGCAGTGCTAGAGGACAGGGTCGAGCTTTCTTT
TRBJ2-7	TRBV10-2	.	.	CASSQLLFGGPYEQYF	TGCGCCAGCAGCCAGCTTTTGTTTGGAGGGCCCTACGAGCAGTACTTC
TRBJ2-5	TRBV9	TRBD1	.	CASSVGGTGDETQYF	TGTGCCAGCAGCGTAGGAGGGACAGGGGATGAGACCCAGTACTTC
TRBJ2-1	TRBV14	.	once	CASSPLERGWTGQFF	TGTGCCAGCAGCCCTCTGGAACGGGGGTGGACAGGGCAGTTCTTC
TRBJ1-4	TRBV6-5	TRBD1	.	CASSYSETGDEKLFF	TGTGCCAGCAGTTACTCTGAGACAGGGGATGAAAAACTGTTTTTT
TRBJ2-6	TRBV9	TRBD1	.	CASSAGTGQGASGANVLTF	TGTGCCAGCAGCGCAGGAACGGGACAGGGGGCTTCTGGGGCCAACGTCCTGACTTTC
TRBJ1-6	TRBV23-1	.	once	CASSLAPPGNSRNSPLHF	TGCGCCAGCAGTCTCGCTCCCCCGGGAAATTCTCGGAATTCACCCCTCCACTTT
TRBJ2-7	TRBV4-2	TRBD2	.	CASSQDTGLAGESYEQYF	TGTGCCAGCAGCCAAGATACGGGACTAGCGGGGGAGTCCTACGAGCAGTACTTC
TRBJ1-6	TRBV6-1	.	.	CASMHWTDYNSPLHF	TGTGCCAGCATGCACTGGACAGATTATAATTCACCCCTCCACTTT
TRBJ2-3	TRBV9	.	.	CASSPRPSSTDTQYF	TGTGCCAGCAGCCCTCGTCCAAGCTCCACAGATACGCAGTATTTT
TRBJ1-1	TRBV28	.	.	CASRRRLDTEAFF	TGTGCCAGCAGAAGGAGGCTTGACACTGAAGCTTTCTTT
TRBJ2-2	TRBV29-1	TRBD2	.	CSVWGGLSGNTGELFF	TGCAGCGTTTGGGGGGGGTTGTCGGGGAACACCGGGGAGCTGTTTTTT
TRBJ2-5	TRBV5-4	.	.	CASSLARETQYF	TGTGCCAGCAGCTTGGCCCGTGAGACCCAGTACTTC
TRBJ2-7	TRBV6-5	.	.	CASSSGSYEQYF	TGTGCCAGCAGTTCAGGAAGCTACGAGCAGTACTTC
TRBJ2-7	TRBV6-5	TRBD1	.	CASSRAWDRGYEQYF	TGTGCCAGCAGCCGAGCTTGGGACAGGGGGTACGAGCAGTACTTC
TRBJ1-2	TRBV2	.	.	CASRTIRTGGYNYGYTF	TGTGCCAGCAGGACCATAAGGACGGGGGGGTATAACTATGGCTACACCTTC
TRBJ2-6	TRBV18	.	.	CASSSGQTGANVLTF	TGTGCCAGCTCGTCTGGACAGACTGGGGCCAACGTCCTGACTTTC
TRBJ2-1	TRBV7-9	.	.	CASSPIGGGWQFF	TGTGCCAGCAGTCCTATCGGGGGAGGTTGGCAGTTCTTC
TRBJ2-4	TRBV5-8	.	.	CASSFRGSKNIQYF	TGTGCCAGCAGCTTTAGGGGGTCCAAAAACATTCAGTACTTC
TRBJ2-6	TRBV28	TRBD2	.	CASSGGVEISGANVLTF	TGTGCCAGCAGCGGGGGGGTGGAGATATCTGGGGCCAACGTCCTGACTTTC
TRBJ1-5	TRBV15	.	many	CATSRGTESQPQHF	TGTGCCACCAGCAGAGGGACAGAAAGTCAGCCCCAGCATTTT
TRBJ2-5	TRBV9	TRBD2	.	CASSVVGGGQETQYF	TGTGCCAGCAGCGTAGTGGGGGGAGGGCAAGAGACCCAGTACTTC
TRBJ1-1	TRBV5-4	.	.	CASSSTGSEAFF	TGTGCCAGCAGTAGCACCGGAAGTGAAGCTTTCTTT
TRBJ1-2	TRBV30	.	.	CAWSVLAGQTWGYGYTF	TGTGCCTGGAGTGTTTTAGCGGGGCAAACCTGGGGGTATGGCTACACCTTC
TRBJ2-1	TRBV7-9	TRBD2	.	CASSFIGTSMAEQFF	TGTGCCAGCAGCTTTATTGGGACTAGTATGGCTGAGCAGTTCTTC
TRBJ2-1	TRBV4-3	TRBD2	.	CASSQGISIGGRSPYNEQFF	TGCGCCAGCAGCCAAGGAATTAGCATTGGCGGGAGGTCCCCCTACAATGAGCAGTTCTTC
TRBJ1-1	TRBV6-1	.	few	CASSIWNTEAFF	TGTGCCAGCAGTATCTGGAACACTGAAGCTTTCTTT
TRBJ2-1	TRBV5-1	.	.	CASSLGRLFYNEQFF	TGCGCCAGCAGCTTGGGGAGACTATTCTACAATGAGCAGTTCTTC
TRBJ2-2	TRBV15	TRBD1	once	CATSRTRDRVRELFF	TGTGCCACCAGCAGGACCCGGGACAGGGTCAGGGAGCTGTTTTTT
TRBJ2-3	TRBV10-2	TRBD2	.	CASSAARLAGPPTYTDTQYF	TGCGCCAGCAGTGCTGCTAGGTTAGCGGGACCACCCACATACACAGATACGCAGTATTTT
TRBJ1-5	TRBV5-1	.	.	CASSLQPDQPQHF	TGCGCCAGCAGCTTACAGCCCGATCAGCCCCAGCATTTT
TRBJ1-1	TRBV19	.	.	CASSIDRVWKNTEAFF	TGTGCCAGTAGTATAGATCGGGTGTGGAAGAACACTGAAGCTTTCTTT